The 13 T cell receptor beta chains in this list originate from one sample, sequenced in a study of blood T cell repertoires in COVID-19. The protocol was immunoSEQ multiplex PCR, while the TCRdb copy is restricted to in-frame clones and leaves out a portion. The data show 150,000 to 200,000 clones, roughly 88% seen once. The sample consisted of peripheral blood. All receptors derive from a woman of 80 years or more with active or convalescent COVID-19.

CDR3 nucleotide sequence: TGTGCCAGCAGCCTGGGGCCTGGATACGAGCAGTACTTC. Protein: CASSLGPGYEQYF. V is TRBV7-2 and J is TRBJ2-7; TRBD1 might be the D (5 bases). The germline V gene has CDR1 SGHTA and CDR2 FQGNSA. This CDR3 contains 13 residues. Trimming took 5 bases from V and 4 from J, leaving 12 bases between them.

This clone was seen once. The gene calls are TRBV2 and TRBJ2-7, with 8 positions matching TRBD2. The CDR3 extends over 15 amino acids. The junction had 6 bases not matched to a gene; V was cut back by 1 base and J by 4 bases. Germline CDR1 and CDR2: SNHLY and FYNNEI. CDR3 region: CASSEGDGGGYEQYF. The CDR3 DNA reads TGTGCCAGCAGTGAAGGTGACGGCGGGGGGTACGAGCAGTACTTC.

CDR3 region: CASSQTFNYGYTF. As DNA, the CDR3 is TGTGCCAGCAGTCAGACATTTAACTATGGCTACACCTTC. V gene TRBV6-5 combines with J gene TRBJ1-2; D remains unclear. Germline assignment: CDR1 MNHEY and CDR2 SVGAGI. The V end lost 5 bases, the J end lost 1 base, and 8 bases lay between the germline ends. The length of the CDR3 is 13 residues.

This rearrangement joins TRBV6-1 to TRBJ1-6; D gene unclear. Trimming removed 2 bases from V and 3 bases from J, with 14 bases in between. The germline V gene has CDR1 MNHNS and CDR2 SASEGT. The length of the CDR3 is 17 residues. CDR3 in amino acids: CASSELPGGLYNSPLHF. The DNA of the CDR3 is TGTGCCAGCAGTGAACTCCCCGGCGGGCTCTATAATTCACCCCTCCACTTT.

The chain links TRBV11-3 to TRBJ2-5, with D perhaps TRBD2 (5 bases). CDR1 is SGHNT, CDR2 YENEEA, per germline. The CDR3 runs 14 residues. V gave up 5 bases and J gave up 4 bases, with 14 bases separating them. The CDR3, as DNA: TGTGCCAGCAGCGCTCGAGAGGGCGGAGAGACCCAGTACTTC. Its translation: CASSAREGGETQYF.

The J gene is TRBJ2-3, the V gene TRBV4-3; D unresolved. Germline CDR1 LGHNA, CDR2 YSLEER. This CDR3 is 16 amino acids long. The V end was cut by 0 bases, the J end by 4 bases, with 14 bases between. CDR3 protein: CASSQDITTGSDTQYF. The CDR3 nucleotides are TGCGCCAGCAGCCAAGATATAACTACCGGATCAGATACGCAGTATTTT.

In this sample, this clone turned up once. This chain joins TRBV7-2 and TRBJ2-2, with 7 bases that match TRBD1. This CDR3 has 16 amino acids. Germline V gives CDR1 SGHTA, CDR2 FQGNSA. With 5 bases clipped from V and 4 bases from J, the junction kept 10 bases outside the gene matches. CDR3 nucleotide sequence: TGTGCCAGCAGCCCAGACAGGGTCCTGGGCACCGGGGAGCTGTTTTTT. Its translation: CASSPDRVLGTGELFF.

The rearrangement uses TRBV9 and TRBJ1-2; TRBD1 agrees at 7 bases. Germline V lookup: CDR1 SGDLS, CDR2 YYNGEE. V lost 3 bases, J lost 3 bases, and 8 bases stayed unmatched. There are 15 residues in the CDR3. The CDR3 DNA reads as TGTGCCAGCAGCGCCAATGACAGGGACCACTATGGCTACACCTTC. Its protein is CASSANDRDHYGYTF. Full variable domain (rest looked up from reference TRBV9 and TRBJ1-2): DSGVTQTPKHLITATGQRVTLRCSPRSGDLSVYWYQQSLDQGLQFLIQYYNGEERAKGNILERFSAQQFPDLHSELNLSSLELGDSALYFCASSANDRDHYGYTFGSGTRLTVV.

The chain has TRBV11-3 and TRBJ2-1, with D unresolved. This CDR3 contains 13 residues. The germline V gene has CDR1 SGHNT and CDR2 YENEEA. Trimming took 1 base from V and 13 from J, leaving 14 bases between them. CDR3 loop: CASSLVSLPGQFF. CDR3 nucleotide sequence: TGTGCCAGCAGCTTAGTATCGTTGCCAGGTCAGTTCTTC.

The chain couples TRBV2 to TRBJ2-7; D is unresolved. Germline V gene sequence: CDR1 SNHLY, CDR2 FYNNEI. There are 11 residues in the CDR3. The ends were cut back, 4 bases at V and 3 bases at J, with 4 bases in the middle. CDR3 sequence reads: CASSALYEQYF. DNA for the CDR3: TGTGCCAGCAGTGCCCTCTACGAGCAGTACTTC.

The chain recombines TRBV30 with TRBJ2-7; D is perhaps TRBD1 (6 bases). The CDR3 loop spans 12 amino acids. V lost 0 bases and J 12 bases, leaving 15 bases between the germline ends. The germline CDR1 and CDR2 sequences are GTSNPN and SVGIG (reference sequence). The CDR3 loop is CAWSVRQAYRYF. CDR3 nucleotide sequence: TGTGCCTGGAGTGTACGACAGGCCTATAGGTACTTC.

The chain has TRBV7-2 and TRBJ1-5; 7 nucleotides agree with TRBD1. J gave up 9 bases and V 1 base, and 9 bases lay outside the gene matches. Germline V gene lookup returns CDR1 SGHTA and CDR2 FQGNSA. The CDR3 is 15 amino acids. CDR3 residues: CASSLEGTALGPQHF. The CDR3 region has the DNA TGTGCCAGCAGCTTAGAGGGGACAGCCTTAGGGCCCCAGCATTTT.

This sequence joins TRBV11-2 and TRBJ1-1; 7 bases align to TRBD1. J gave up 8 bases and V 3 bases, and 6 bases lay outside the gene matches. The germline gives CDR1 SGHAT, CDR2 FQNNGV. The length of the CDR3 is 13 residues. As DNA, the CDR3 is TGTGCCAGCAGCTTCCCCCGGGACAGCGAAGCTTTCTTT. Translation: CASSFPRDSEAFF.